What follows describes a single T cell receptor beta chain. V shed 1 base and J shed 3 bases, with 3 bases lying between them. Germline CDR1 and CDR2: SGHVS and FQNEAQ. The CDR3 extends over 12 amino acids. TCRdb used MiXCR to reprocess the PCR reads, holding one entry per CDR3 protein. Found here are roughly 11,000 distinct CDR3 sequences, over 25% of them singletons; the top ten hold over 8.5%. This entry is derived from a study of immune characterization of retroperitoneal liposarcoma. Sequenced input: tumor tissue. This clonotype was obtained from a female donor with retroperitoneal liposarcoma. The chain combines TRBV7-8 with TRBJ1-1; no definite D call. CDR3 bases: TGTGCCAGCAGCTTAGAGGACACTGAAGCTTTCTTT. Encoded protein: CASSLEDTEAFF.